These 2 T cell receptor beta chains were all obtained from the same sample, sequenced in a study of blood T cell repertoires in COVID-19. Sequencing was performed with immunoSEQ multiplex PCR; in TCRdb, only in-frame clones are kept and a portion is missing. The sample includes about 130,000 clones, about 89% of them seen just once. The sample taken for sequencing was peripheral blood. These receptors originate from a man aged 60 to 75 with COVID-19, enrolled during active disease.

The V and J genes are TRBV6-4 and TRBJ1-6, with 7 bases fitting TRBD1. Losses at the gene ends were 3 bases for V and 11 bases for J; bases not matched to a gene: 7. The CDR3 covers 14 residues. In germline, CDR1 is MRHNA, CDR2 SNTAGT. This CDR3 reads CASSDVAGGTPLHF. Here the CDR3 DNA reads TGTGCCAGCAGTGATGTCGCAGGGGGAACACCCCTCCACTTT.

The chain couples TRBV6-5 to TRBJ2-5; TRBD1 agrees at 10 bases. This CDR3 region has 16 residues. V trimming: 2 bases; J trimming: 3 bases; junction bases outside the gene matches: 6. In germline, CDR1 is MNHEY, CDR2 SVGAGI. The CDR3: CASSYGGQGTKETQYF. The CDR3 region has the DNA TGTGCCAGCAGTTACGGGGGACAGGGGACGAAAGAGACCCAGTACTTC.